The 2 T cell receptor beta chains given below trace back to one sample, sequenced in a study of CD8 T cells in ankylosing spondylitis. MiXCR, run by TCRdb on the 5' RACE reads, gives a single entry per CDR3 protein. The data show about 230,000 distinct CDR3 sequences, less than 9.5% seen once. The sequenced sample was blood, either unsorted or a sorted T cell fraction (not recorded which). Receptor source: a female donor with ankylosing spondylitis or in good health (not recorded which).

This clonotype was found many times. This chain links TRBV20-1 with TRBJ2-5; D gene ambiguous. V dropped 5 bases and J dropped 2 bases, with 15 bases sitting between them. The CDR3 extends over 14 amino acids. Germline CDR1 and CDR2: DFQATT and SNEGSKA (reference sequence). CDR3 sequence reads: CSAAGRRIQETQYF. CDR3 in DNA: TGCAGTGCTGCCGGACGGAGAATACAAGAGACCCAGTACTTC.

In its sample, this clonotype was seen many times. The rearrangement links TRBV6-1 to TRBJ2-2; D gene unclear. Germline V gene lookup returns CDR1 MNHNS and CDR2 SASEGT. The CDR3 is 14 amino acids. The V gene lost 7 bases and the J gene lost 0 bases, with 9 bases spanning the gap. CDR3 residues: CASTVSANTGELFF. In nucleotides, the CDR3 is TGTGCCAGCACCGTAAGCGCGAACACCGGGGAGCTGTTTTTT.